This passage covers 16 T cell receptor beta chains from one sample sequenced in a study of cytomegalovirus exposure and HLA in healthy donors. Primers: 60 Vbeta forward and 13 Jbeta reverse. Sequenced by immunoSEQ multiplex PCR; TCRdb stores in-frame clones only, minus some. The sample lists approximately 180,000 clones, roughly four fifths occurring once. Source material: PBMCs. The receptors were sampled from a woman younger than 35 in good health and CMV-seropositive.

Here the CDR3 reads CASKGGDEQYF. CDR3 coding DNA: TGTGCCAGCAAAGGCGGGGACGAGCAGTACTTC. The chain is built from TRBV6-6 and TRBJ2-7; possible D gene TRBD2, 6 bases. Germline values: CDR1 MNHNY, CDR2 SVGAGI (reference sequence). The V and J ends lost 7 bases and 5 bases respectively, with 9 bases between them. The CDR3 has 11 residues.

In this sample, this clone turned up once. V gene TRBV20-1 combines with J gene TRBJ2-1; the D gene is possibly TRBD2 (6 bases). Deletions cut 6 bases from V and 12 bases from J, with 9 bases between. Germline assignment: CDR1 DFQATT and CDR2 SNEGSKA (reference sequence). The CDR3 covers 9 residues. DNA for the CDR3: TGCAGTGCCAACGGGGGGCAGTTCTTC. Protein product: CSANGGQFF.

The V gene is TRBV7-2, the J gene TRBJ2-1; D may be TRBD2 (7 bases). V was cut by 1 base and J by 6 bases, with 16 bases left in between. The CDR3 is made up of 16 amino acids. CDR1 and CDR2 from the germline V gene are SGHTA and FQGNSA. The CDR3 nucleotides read TGTGCCAGCAGCTTAGGGGGGGGCGCCTCGGTCAATGAGCAGTTCTTC. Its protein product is CASSLGGGASVNEQFF.

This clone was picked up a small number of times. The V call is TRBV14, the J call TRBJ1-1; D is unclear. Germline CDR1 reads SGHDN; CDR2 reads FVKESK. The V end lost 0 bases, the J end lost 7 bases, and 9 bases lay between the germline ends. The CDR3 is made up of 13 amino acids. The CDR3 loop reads CASSQDASYEAFF. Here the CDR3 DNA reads TGTGCCAGCAGCCAAGATGCGAGTTATGAAGCTTTCTTT.

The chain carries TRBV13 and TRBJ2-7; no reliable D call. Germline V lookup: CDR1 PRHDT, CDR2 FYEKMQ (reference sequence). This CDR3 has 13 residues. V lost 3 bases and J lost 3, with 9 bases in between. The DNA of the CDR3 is TGTGCCAGCAGCTTTGGAGAGCTCTACGAGCAGTACTTC. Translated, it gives CASSFGELYEQYF.

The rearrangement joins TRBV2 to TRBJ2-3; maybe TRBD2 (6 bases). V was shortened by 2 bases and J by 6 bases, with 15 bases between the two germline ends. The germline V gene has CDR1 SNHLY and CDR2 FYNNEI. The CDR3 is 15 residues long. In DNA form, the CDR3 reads TGTGCCAGCAGTGAAATGACGGAGGGGCCTGATACGCAGTATTTT. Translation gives CASSEMTEGPDTQYF.

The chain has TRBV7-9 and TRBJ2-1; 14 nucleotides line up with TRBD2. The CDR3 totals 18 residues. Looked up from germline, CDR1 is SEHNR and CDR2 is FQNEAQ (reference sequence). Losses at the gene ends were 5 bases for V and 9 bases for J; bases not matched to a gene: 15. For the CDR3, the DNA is TGTGCCAGCAGCAACGGACTAGCGGGGGGTTGGCCCTCGGCTGAGCAGTTCTTC. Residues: CASSNGLAGGWPSAEQFF.

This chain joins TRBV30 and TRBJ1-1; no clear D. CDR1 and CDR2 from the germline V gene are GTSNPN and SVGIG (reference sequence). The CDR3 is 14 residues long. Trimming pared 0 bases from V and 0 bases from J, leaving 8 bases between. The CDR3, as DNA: TGTGCCTGGAGTGTCGGCAGGTTGAACACTGAAGCTTTCTTT. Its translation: CAWSVGRLNTEAFF.

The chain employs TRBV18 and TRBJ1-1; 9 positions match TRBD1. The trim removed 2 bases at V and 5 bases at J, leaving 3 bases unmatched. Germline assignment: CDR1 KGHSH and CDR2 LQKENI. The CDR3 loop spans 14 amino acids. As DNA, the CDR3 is TGTGCCAGCTCACCAAGGACAGGGGAAACTGAAGCTTTCTTT. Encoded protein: CASSPRTGETEAFF.

As DNA, the CDR3 is TGTGCCAGCAGCTTAGGATCCGGGACAGGAATATCCGGGGAGCTGTTTTTT. Translation gives CASSLGSGTGISGELFF. This chain connects TRBV11-1 to TRBJ2-2; 8 bases are a match to TRBD1. CDR3 length: 17 residues. The trim removed 1 base at V and 6 bases at J, leaving 10 bases unmatched. Germline CDR1 and CDR2: SGHAT and FQDESV (reference sequence).

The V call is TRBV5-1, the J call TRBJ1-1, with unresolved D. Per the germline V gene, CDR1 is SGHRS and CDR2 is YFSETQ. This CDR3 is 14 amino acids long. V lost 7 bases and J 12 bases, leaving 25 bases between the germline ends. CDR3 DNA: TGCGCCAGCTCTCTCATTAGAACCCAGGATGGGTCTTTCTTT. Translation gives CASSLIRTQDGSFF.

The CDR3 DNA sequence: TGTGCCAGCAGTTACTCAGCGGGGCTAGCGGGGGAGACCCAGTACTTC. Translating gives CASSYSAGLAGETQYF. This chain links TRBV6-5 with TRBJ2-5; TRBD2 agrees at 9 bases. Germline CDR1 is MNHEY and CDR2 is SVGAGI. The V gene end was trimmed by 0 bases and the J gene end by 5 bases; junction bases not matched to a gene: 7. The CDR3 contains 16 residues.

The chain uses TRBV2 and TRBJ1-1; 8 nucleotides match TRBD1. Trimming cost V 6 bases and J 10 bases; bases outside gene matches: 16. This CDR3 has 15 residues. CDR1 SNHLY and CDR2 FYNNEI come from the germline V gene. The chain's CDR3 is CASSADRAPRHGAFF. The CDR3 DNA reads TGTGCCAGCAGCGCGGACAGGGCGCCCCGTCATGGAGCTTTCTTT.

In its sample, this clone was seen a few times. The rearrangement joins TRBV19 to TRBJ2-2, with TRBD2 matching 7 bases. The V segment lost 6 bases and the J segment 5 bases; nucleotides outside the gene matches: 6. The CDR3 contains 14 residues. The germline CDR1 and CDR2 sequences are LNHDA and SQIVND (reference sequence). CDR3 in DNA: TGTGCCAGTAGCCCAGCGGGGAGGACCGGGGAGCTGTTTTTT. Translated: CASSPAGRTGELFF.

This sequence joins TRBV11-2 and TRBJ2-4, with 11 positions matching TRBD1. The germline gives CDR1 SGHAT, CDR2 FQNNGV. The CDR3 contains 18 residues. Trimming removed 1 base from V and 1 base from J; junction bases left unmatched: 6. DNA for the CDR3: TGTGCCAGCAGCTTAGGGACAGGGGGCGGGGGGGCCAAAAACATTCAGTACTTC. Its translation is CASSLGTGGGGAKNIQYF.

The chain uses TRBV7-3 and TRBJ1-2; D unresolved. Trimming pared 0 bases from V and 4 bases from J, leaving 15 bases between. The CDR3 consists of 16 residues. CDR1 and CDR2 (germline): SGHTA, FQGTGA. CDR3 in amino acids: CASSLTAGSEVYGYTF. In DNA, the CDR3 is TGTGCCAGCAGCTTAACGGCGGGTAGCGAGGTCTATGGCTACACCTTC. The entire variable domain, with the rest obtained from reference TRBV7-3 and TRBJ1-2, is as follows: GAGVSQTPSNKVTEKGKYVELRCDPISGHTALYWYRQSLGQGPEFLIYFQGTGAADDSGLPNDRFFAVRPEGSVSTLKIQRTERGDSAVYLCASSLTAGSEVYGYTFGSGTRLTVV.